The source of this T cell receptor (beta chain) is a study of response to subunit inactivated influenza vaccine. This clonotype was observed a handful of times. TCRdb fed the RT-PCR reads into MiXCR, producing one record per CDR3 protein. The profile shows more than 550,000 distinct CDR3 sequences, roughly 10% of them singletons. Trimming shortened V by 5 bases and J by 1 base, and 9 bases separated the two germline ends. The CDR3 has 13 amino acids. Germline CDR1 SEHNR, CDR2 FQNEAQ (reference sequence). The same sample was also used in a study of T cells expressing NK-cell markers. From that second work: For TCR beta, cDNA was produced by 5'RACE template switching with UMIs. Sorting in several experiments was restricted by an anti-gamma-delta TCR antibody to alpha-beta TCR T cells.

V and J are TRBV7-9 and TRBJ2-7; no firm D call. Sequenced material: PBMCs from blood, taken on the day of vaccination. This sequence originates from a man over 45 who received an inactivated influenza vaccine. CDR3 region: CASSGPFSYEQYF. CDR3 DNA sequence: TGTGCCAGCAGCGGTCCTTTTTCCTACGAGCAGTACTTC.